These 31 T cell receptor beta chains were sequenced from one sample in a study of response to subunit inactivated influenza vaccine (dated 2018 in TCRdb). The library was generated by RT-PCR. This sample was sequenced with an Illumina HiSeq 2500. The public reads were run again by TCRdb, first through fastp at Q25 and then through MiXCR, and only productive beta chains were kept. Entries are consolidated by CDR3 protein sequence, retaining the most common genes and DNA. Recorded for this sample are 750,000 to 850,000 distinct CDR3 sequences; approximately 17% of them occurred a single time. Under 13% of the sample belongs to the ten largest clones. This specimen was PBMCs from blood, taken roughly 5 days after vaccination. The receptors originated from a man aged 45-60 years who received an inactivated influenza vaccine. Donor details come from another sample of the same person, matched by shared clones.

The chain employs TRBV7-9 and TRBJ1-4, with D maybe TRBD1 (5 bases). V was clipped by 3 bases and J by 5 bases, with 10 bases between them. The germline V gene has CDR1 SEHNR and CDR2 FQNEAQ (reference sequence). The CDR3 is made up of 14 amino acids. The CDR3 nucleotides read TGTGCCAGCAGCTTTTGGGGGAACAATGAAAAACTGTTTTTT. It yields the protein CASSFWGNNEKLFF.

This clonotype was seen repeatedly, ten times or more. The chain recombines TRBV10-3 with TRBJ2-1; 9 bases are shared with TRBD2. The germline V gene encodes CDR1 ENHRY and CDR2 SYGVKD. CDR3 length: 15 amino acids. J was trimmed by 9 bases and V by 10 bases; bases with no gene match: 16. This CDR3 reads CATANFLAGTGEQFF. In DNA, the CDR3 is TGTGCCACCGCCAATTTCCTAGCGGGAACGGGTGAGCAGTTCTTC.

In this sample, this clonotype turned up a few times. V is TRBV12-3 or TRBV12-4 and J is TRBJ1-2; TRBD1 might be the D (6 bases). Trimming removed 5 bases at V and 6 bases at J, with 13 bases between. The CDR3 covers 13 residues. The CDR3 is CASSRPGGNGYTF. In nucleotides, the CDR3 is TGTGCCAGCAGTCGCCCGGGGGGCAATGGCTACACCTTC.

This clonotype has a count of ten or more. This rearrangement joins TRBV11-2 to TRBJ1-4; 7 bases align to TRBD1. Trimming cost V 5 bases and J 12 bases; bases outside gene matches: 15. CDR3 length equals 15 residues. Germline V gene data show CDR1 as SGHAT and CDR2 as FQNNGV. In DNA form, the CDR3 reads TGTGCCAGCAGCCATTACAGGGGCGCTAAACCGGAACTGTTTTTT. Its protein is CASSHYRGAKPELFF. Using reference TRBV11-2 and TRBJ1-4 for the parts outside the CDR3, the full variable domain is EAGVAQSPRYKIIEKRQSVAFWCNPISGHATLYWYQQILGQGPKLLIQFQNNGVVDDSQLPKDRFSAERLKGVDSTLKIQPAKLEDSAVYLCASSHYRGAKPELFFGSGTQLSVL.

This clonotype was counted only a few times. The J gene is TRBJ1-6, the V gene TRBV4-3; D remains unclear. The CDR3 loop spans 15 amino acids. V lost 3 bases and J lost 0, with 6 bases in between. Germline values: CDR1 LGHNA, CDR2 YSLEER. The CDR3 DNA sequence: TGCGCCAGCAGCCAGACTAACTCCTATAATTCACCCCTCCACTTT. This gives the protein CASSQTNSYNSPLHF.

This chain joins TRBV3-1 and TRBJ2-7; no reliable D call. Trimming stripped 1 base from V and 2 bases from J, with 9 bases between. The CDR3 consists of 14 residues. From germline, CDR1 is LGHDT and CDR2 YNNKEL (reference sequence). The CDR3 nucleotides are TGTGCCAGCAGCCAAGGGCCGGCCACCTACGAGCAGTACTTC. Protein sequence: CASSQGPATYEQYF.

This clonotype was seen many times. The gene calls are TRBV28 and TRBJ2-1; maybe TRBD1 (5 bases). Germline values: CDR1 MDHEN, CDR2 SYDVKM. The CDR3 consists of 13 residues. Trimming removed 4 bases at V and 7 bases at J, with 11 bases between. CDR3 in DNA: TGTGCCAGCAGTTCTGGGGCCTTGAATGAGCAGTTCTTC. It encodes CASSSGALNEQFF.

This clonotype has more than one count but fewer than ten. The gene calls are TRBV11-1 and TRBJ2-1, with 9 bases lining up with TRBD2. The length of the CDR3 is 17 residues. Germline V gene lookup returns CDR1 SGHAT and CDR2 FQDESV (reference sequence). The J segment lost 4 bases and the V segment lost 0 bases, leaving 7 bases of the junction unmatched. The CDR3 nucleotides read TGTGCCAGCAGCTTAGCGGCAGGGCTAGCGGGGTACAATGAGCAGTTCTTC. This sequence encodes CASSLAAGLAGYNEQFF.

The chain combines TRBV20-1 with TRBJ1-5; D is unresolved. Germline V gene lookup returns CDR1 DFQATT and CDR2 SNEGSKA (reference sequence). Trimming removed 2 bases from V and 3 bases from J, with 20 bases in between. The CDR3 has 17 residues. CDR3 DNA sequence: TGCAGTGCTAGACCGGGTCCGGAGAAGAGACCCAATCAGCCCCAGCATTTT. Amino acid sequence: CSARPGPEKRPNQPQHF.

Only a few counts were recorded for this clonotype. V is TRBV7-2 and J is TRBJ2-5; D unclear. This CDR3 is built from 14 residues. V was pared by 1 base and J by 7 bases, with 13 bases between. Per the germline V gene, CDR1 is SGHTA and CDR2 is FQGNSA. This CDR3 reads CASSLGKALGTQYF. DNA for the CDR3: TGTGCCAGCAGCTTAGGGAAGGCCCTGGGGACCCAGTACTTC.

The J gene is TRBJ1-2, the V gene TRBV29-1; 8 positions agree with TRBD1. CDR1 SQVTM and CDR2 ANQGSEA come from the germline V gene. This CDR3 is 14 amino acids long. V lost 6 bases, J lost 2 bases, and 8 bases stayed unmatched. CDR3: CSVEGQALNYGYTF. The CDR3 DNA reads as TGCAGCGTAGAGGGACAGGCGCTAAACTATGGCTACACCTTC.

V usage is TRBV20-1 and J usage is TRBJ1-5; D is unclear. The V gene's germline CDR1 is DFQATT and CDR2 SNEGSKA (reference sequence). Between the trimmed V and J ends, which lost 5 bases and 0 bases, there was a span of 8 bases. This CDR3 has 13 amino acids. The CDR3 DNA follows: TGCAGTGCTCCTCAGTATAGCAATCAGCCCCAGCATTTT. The encoded protein is CSAPQYSNQPQHF.

CDR3 DNA: TGTGCCAGCAGGGGCCAACTAGCGGGCGAGCAGTTCTTC. Its translation: CASRGQLAGEQFF. The chain combines TRBV2 with TRBJ2-1, with 9 bases matching TRBD2. This CDR3 is 13 amino acids long. The germline V gene encodes CDR1 SNHLY and CDR2 FYNNEI. V shed 6 bases and J 10 bases; nucleotides not matched to a gene: 7.

CDR3 sequence: CASRLPGTGTGELFF. DNA of the CDR3: TGTGCCAGCAGACTCCCGGGGACAGGGACCGGGGAGCTGTTTTTT. The V and J genes are TRBV12-3 or TRBV12-4 and TRBJ2-2; 9 bases map to TRBD1. The CDR3 is 15 amino acids. J gave up 5 bases and V 6 bases, and 7 bases lay outside the gene matches.

This clonotype was seen more than once but under ten times. The chain employs TRBV20-1 and TRBJ1-3; 8 bases map to TRBD1. Germline CDR1 reads DFQATT; CDR2 reads SNEGSKA (reference sequence). V lost 6 bases to trimming and J lost 2 bases; unmatched junction nucleotides: 9. The CDR3 runs to 15 residues. CDR3 sequence (DNA): TGCAGTGCAGGGACAGGAGTACAACCTGGAAACACCATATATTTT. Its translation: CSAGTGVQPGNTIYF.

The chain links TRBV5-1 to TRBJ2-1, with 8 nucleotides matching TRBD2. J was trimmed by 4 bases and V by 4 bases; bases with no gene match: 7. CDR3 length equals 15 residues. Germline CDR1 is SGHRS and CDR2 is YFSETQ. The CDR3 loop reads CASSVSGDAYNEQFF. The CDR3 nucleotides are TGCGCCAGCAGCGTTAGCGGGGATGCATACAATGAGCAGTTCTTC.

In this sample, this clonotype turned up many times. This chain uses TRBV7-9 with TRBJ2-7; D is uncertain. CDR3 length equals 12 residues. Trimming left V 5 bases short and J 3 bases short, with 8 bases between. Germline lookup yields CDR1 SEHNR and CDR2 FQNEAQ (reference sequence). The CDR3 region is CASSKGNYEQYF. For the CDR3, the DNA is TGTGCCAGCAGCAAAGGGAACTACGAGCAGTACTTC.

The chain links TRBV7-2 to TRBJ2-1; 7 bases agree with TRBD2. There are 16 residues in the CDR3. Germline CDR1 and CDR2: SGHTA and FQGNSA. Germline trimming cut 5 bases from V and 5 bases from J; bases unmatched to any gene: 12. The CDR3 DNA follows: TGTGCCAGCAGCGCAGAGGTCCTAGCGGCGAACAATGAGCAGTTCTTC. Its translation: CASSAEVLAANNEQFF. The whole variable domain, filled in from reference TRBV7-2 and TRBJ2-1, reads GAGVSQSPSNKVTEKGKDVELRCDPISGHTALYWYRQSLGQGLEFLIYFQGNSAPDKSGLPSDRFSAERTGGSVSTLTIQRTQQEDSAVYLCASSAEVLAANNEQFFGPGTRLTVL.

In this sample, this clonotype turned up many times. The genes are TRBV25-1 and TRBJ2-1; D gene ambiguous. The V end lost 4 bases, the J end lost 3 bases, and 7 bases lay between the germline ends. CDR3 size: 13 residues. From germline, CDR1 is MGHDK and CDR2 SYGVNS. CDR3 in DNA: TGTGCCAGCAGTGGCGACAACTACAATGAGCAGTTCTTC. The encoded protein is CASSGDNYNEQFF.

This clonotype was seen a handful of times. The genes are TRBV7-9 and TRBJ2-6, with D possibly matching TRBD1 (6 bases). This CDR3 region has 16 residues. Germline CDR1 is SEHNR and CDR2 is FQNEAQ (reference sequence). Trimming cost V 5 bases and J 2 bases, with 13 bases left between them. CDR3 amino acids: CASSTRQVPGANVLTF. CDR3 coding DNA: TGTGCCAGCAGCACCCGACAGGTTCCTGGGGCCAACGTCCTGACTTTC.

This sequence joins TRBV28 and TRBJ2-3, with TRBD2 identical over 14 bases. The trim removed 2 bases at V and 4 bases at J, leaving 8 bases unmatched. The CDR3 loop spans 18 amino acids. Germline CDR1 MDHEN, CDR2 SYDVKM. CDR3 sequence (DNA): TGTGCCAGCAGTTTACAGGGACTAGCGGGAGAAAGGGCAGATACGCAGTATTTT. Amino acid sequence: CASSLQGLAGERADTQYF.

The V and J genes are TRBV20-1 and TRBJ2-1; 13 bases are shared with TRBD2. The V gene's germline CDR1 is DFQATT and CDR2 SNEGSKA (reference sequence). V lost 0 bases and J lost 9; bases outside the gene matches: 8. This CDR3 contains 16 residues. The CDR3: CSARDPGLAGASEQFF. The CDR3 bases are TGCAGTGCTAGAGACCCCGGACTAGCGGGAGCCAGTGAGCAGTTCTTC.

Regarding this clonotype: A read error may produce the germline difference seen at one junction end. The chain joins TRBV29-1 to TRBJ2-5, with 9 bases matching TRBD1. This CDR3 spans 13 amino acids. Germline values: CDR1 SQVTM, CDR2 ANQGSEA. The CDR3: CNVGGQGRETQYF. The CDR3, as DNA: TGCAACGTTGGGGGACAGGGAAGAGAGACCCAGTACTTC.

Concerning this clonotype itself: One base away lies a much larger clone, so this may be a sequencing read error. The chain uses TRBV5-1 and TRBJ2-7; tentatively, D is TRBD1 (6 bases). Germline CDR1 and CDR2: SGHRS and YFSETQ. V lost 4 bases to trimming and J lost 5 bases, with 13 bases between them. The CDR3 extends over 13 amino acids. The CDR3 sequence: CASSVGQWDEQYF. The CDR3, as DNA: TGCGCCAGCAGCGTGGGACAATGGGACGAGCAGTACTTC. The full variable domain, in which reference TRBV5-1 and TRBJ2-7 provide the parts outside the CDR3, is KAGVTQTPRYLIKTRGQQVTLSCSPISGHRSVSWYQQTPGQGLQFLFEYFSETQRNKGNFPGRFSGRQFSNSRSEMNVSTLELGDSALYLCASSVGQWDEQYFGPGTRLTVT.

The gene calls are TRBV18 and TRBJ2-7, with a possible D match to TRBD2 (5 bases). V shed 3 bases and J shed 2 bases, with 11 bases lying between them. Germline assignment: CDR1 KGHSH and CDR2 LQKENI. This CDR3 spans 14 amino acids. The CDR3 region has the DNA TGTGCCAGCTCACCTCTATCGGGGACCTACGAGCAGTACTTC. Encoded protein: CASSPLSGTYEQYF.

This clonotype was detected ten times or more. The rearrangement joins TRBV4-2 to TRBJ2-7, with a possible D match to TRBD2 (7 bases). The germline CDR1 and CDR2 sequences are LGHNA and YNFKEQ. This CDR3 spans 16 amino acids. The V end was cut by 1 base, the J end by 2 bases, with 15 bases between. CDR3 protein: CASSQVGGAGAYEQYF. As DNA, the CDR3 is TGTGCCAGCAGCCAAGTGGGAGGGGCAGGGGCCTACGAGCAGTACTTC.

This clonotype was seen more than once but under ten times. V gene TRBV7-8 combines with J gene TRBJ2-1, with 12 bases identical to TRBD2. J was trimmed by 6 bases and V by 5 bases; bases with no gene match: 8. In germline, CDR1 is SGHVS, CDR2 FQNEAQ. The CDR3 consists of 16 residues. CDR3 sequence: CASSPGLAGIVNEQFF. DNA of the CDR3: TGTGCCAGCAGCCCTGGACTAGCGGGGATAGTCAATGAGCAGTTCTTC.

DNA of the CDR3: TGTGCCAGCAGTTCTCCTAATCCGGGGGGCTGGGATACGCAGTATTTT. Protein sequence: CASSSPNPGGWDTQYF. V usage is TRBV6-2 or TRBV6-3 and J usage is TRBJ2-3; weak D call: TRBD2 (7 bases). Trimming cost V 4 bases and J 6 bases, with 20 bases left between them. The CDR3 spans 16 residues. Germline V CDR1 and CDR2: MNHEY, SVGEGT.

In its sample, this clonotype was seen a few times. A much larger clonotype is one base distant, so this may be a read error. The chain recombines TRBV10-3 with TRBJ2-1, with 12 bases aligning to TRBD2. Germline V gives CDR1 ENHRY, CDR2 SYGVKD. CDR3 length equals 16 residues. The chain's CDR3 is CAVRPTGLAGLHEQFF. The CDR3 DNA follows: TGTGCCGTCAGACCCACAGGACTAGCGGGGTTACATGAGCAGTTCTTC.

A few counts support this clonotype. The chain employs TRBV28 and TRBJ2-5; D might be TRBD1 or TRBD2, each matching 5 bases. Deletions cut 4 bases from V and 5 bases from J, with 11 bases between. This CDR3 is built from 13 residues. Germline V gene sequence: CDR1 MDHEN, CDR2 SYDVKM. CDR3 loop: CASSSPWGETQYF. CDR3 DNA sequence: TGTGCCAGCAGTTCTCCCTGGGGGGAGACCCAGTACTTC.

This clonotype has more than one count but fewer than ten. The rearrangement links TRBV7-9 to TRBJ2-2, with 10 bases that match TRBD2. This CDR3 is built from 14 residues. CDR1 is SEHNR, CDR2 FQNEAQ, per germline (reference sequence). The ends lost 5 bases at V and 7 bases at J; junction bases unmatched: 4. DNA of the CDR3: TGTGCCAGCAGCCCGGGACTAGCGTTCGGGGAGCTGTTTTTT. Residues: CASSPGLAFGELFF.